This record concerns one TCR beta chain sequence. This CDR3 is 14 amino acids long. Germline loops: CDR1 MNHEY, CDR2 SVGAGI. V lost 6 bases to trimming and J lost 6 bases, with 14 bases between them. The data originate from a study of T cell changes during pregnancy in multiple sclerosis. Clones were sequenced by immunoSEQ multiplex PCR, and TCRdb holds only the in-frame ones, with some missing. The sample consists of approximately 50,000 clones, about 89% of them appearing once. The sequencing here drew on CD8+ T cells from peripheral blood mononuclear cells, taken after pregnancy. This clonotype was obtained from a female donor with multiple sclerosis, enrolled in a pregnancy study. The chain combines TRBV6-5 with TRBJ2-2, with a possible D match to TRBD2 (6 bases). DNA for the CDR3: TGTGCCAGCAGAGCGGGTTGGGGTCCCGGGGAGCTGTTTTTT. As protein: CASRAGWGPGELFF.